What follows are 19 T cell receptor beta chains derived from one specimen sequenced in a study of blood T cells in healthy people across ages. The second PCR ran roughly 7 to 12 cycles with a sample-barcoded 5' primer and J-beta primers. One entry per CDR3 protein results from TCRdb running MiXCR on the 5' RACE reads. This table has hundreds of thousands of distinct CDR3 sequences, around 46% appearing once. The sequenced material came from blood. The receptors originated from a woman aged 55-70 years in good health.

V is TRBV7-2 and J is TRBJ2-2; 13 bases match TRBD2. The CDR3 consists of 16 residues. Germline loops: CDR1 SGHTA, CDR2 FQGNSA. The junction had 4 bases not matched to a gene; V was cut back by 3 bases and J by 6 bases. The CDR3 DNA follows: TGTGCCAGCAGCTTTACTAGCGGGGGGGGATCCGGGGAGCTGTTTTTT. It yields the protein CASSFTSGGGSGELFF.

This clonotype was counted only a few times. The genes are TRBV20-1 and TRBJ1-4; D gene ambiguous. Germline V gene sequence: CDR1 DFQATT, CDR2 SNEGSKA (reference sequence). V dropped 2 bases and J dropped 6 bases, with 10 bases sitting between them. This CDR3 has 13 amino acids. The CDR3 is CSARSIGDEKLFF. CDR3 nucleotides: TGCAGTGCTAGATCCATTGGGGATGAAAAACTGTTTTTT.

The CDR3, as DNA: TGCGCCAGCAGCTTGGACGGGGGGGAGCTGAGAACGCAGTATTTT. This translates into CASSLDGGELRTQYF. The V gene is TRBV5-1, the J gene TRBJ2-3; TRBD2 matches 8 bases. The CDR3 runs to 15 residues. Trimming at V came to 0 bases and at J to 9 bases, leaving 9 bases not matched to a gene. Germline CDR1 reads SGHRS; CDR2 reads YFSETQ.

This rearrangement joins TRBV24-1 to TRBJ1-4; D gene uncertain. The CDR3 consists of 19 residues. Germline V CDR1 and CDR2: KGHDR, SFDVKD. V dropped 4 bases and J dropped 0 bases, with 20 bases sitting between them. In DNA, the CDR3 is TGTGCCACCAGTGACCCGCGGGGAGGAGCATTACCAACTAATGAAAAACTGTTTTTT. Amino acids: CATSDPRGGALPTNEKLFF.

This clonotype was counted ten times or more. This chain uses TRBV12-3 or TRBV12-4 with TRBJ2-7; the D gene is possibly TRBD1 (6 bases). V lost 4 bases and J 3 bases, leaving 13 bases between the germline ends. The CDR3 has 14 residues. Written as DNA, the CDR3 is TGTGCCAGCAGTTCCTTTGACAGGAACTACGAGCAGTACTTC. This translates into CASSSFDRNYEQYF.

This clonotype was detected a few times. The V call is TRBV20-1, the J call TRBJ2-3; 8 positions agree with TRBD2. This CDR3 is 12 amino acids long. V lost 3 bases and J lost 7; bases outside the gene matches: 3. Germline lookup yields CDR1 DFQATT and CDR2 SNEGSKA (reference sequence). The CDR3 region has the DNA TGCAGTGCTAGCGGGAGGGAGAATACGCAGTATTTT. Its protein product is CSASGRENTQYF.

The chain carries TRBV12-3 or TRBV12-4 and TRBJ2-5; D is ambiguous. Trimming stripped 6 bases from V and 11 bases from J, with 16 bases between. This CDR3 contains 12 residues. CDR3 protein: CASSPRYNEQYF. CDR3 nucleotide sequence: TGTGCCAGCAGCCCGAGGTACAATGAGCAGTACTTC.

This clonotype was observed a handful of times. DNA for the CDR3: TGCGCCAGCAGGTCGGATCAAATTAGCAATCAGCCCCAGCATTTT. The encoded protein is CASRSDQISNQPQHF. This chain links TRBV4-1 with TRBJ1-5; D uncertain. Between the trimmed V and J ends, which lost 6 bases and 0 bases, there was a span of 12 bases. Germline CDR1 is MGHRA and CDR2 is YSYEKL. This CDR3 is 15 amino acids long.

This rearrangement joins TRBV21-1 to TRBJ2-7; no check of the table's D call, TRBD1, against the DNA was made. TRBV21-1 is a listed pseudogene. The CDR3 consists of 18 residues. The CDR3 loop reads CASSKEGISRPLSYEQYF. Here the CDR3 DNA reads TGTGCCAGCAGCAAAGAGGGGATTTCCAGACCCCTCTCCTACGAGCAGTACTTC.

A remark on this clonotype: This could be a read error, since a much larger clone is one nucleotide away. The chain joins TRBV7-2 to TRBJ2-3, with D perhaps matching TRBD1 or TRBD2 (5 bases each). This CDR3 is built from 15 residues. Looked up from germline, CDR1 is SGHTA and CDR2 is FQGNSA. CDR3 DNA sequence: TGTGTCAGCAGCTTAGGTGGGGACCCCGCGGATACGCAGTATTTT. Encoded protein: CVSSLGGDPADTQYF.

The chain uses TRBV27 and TRBJ2-1, with TRBD2 as a possible D gene (6 bases). Trimming pared 4 bases from V and 9 bases from J, leaving 19 bases between. CDR3 length: 15 residues. Germline CDR1 and CDR2: MNHEY and SMNVEV (reference sequence). CDR3 sequence: CASSSAPDTRGEQFF. The CDR3 DNA sequence: TGTGCCAGCAGTTCCGCTCCGGACACGCGGGGTGAGCAGTTCTTC.

Notes on this clonotype: The junction shows a germline mismatch at one end, possibly a read error. The chain has TRBV9 and TRBJ2-7, with 9 bases that match TRBD1. Per the germline V gene, CDR1 is SGDLS and CDR2 is YYNGEE. This CDR3 has 15 amino acids. The chain's CDR3 is CVSSVLTGGLDEQYF. Written as DNA, the CDR3 is TGTGTCAGCAGCGTTCTCACAGGGGGCCTCGACGAGCAGTACTTC.

The V and J genes are TRBV12-3 or TRBV12-4 and TRBJ2-2, with D possibly being TRBD1 (5 bases). Trimming took 4 bases from V and 0 from J, leaving 12 bases between them. CDR3 length: 16 amino acids. The CDR3 bases are TGTGCCAGCAGTTCAAGGGGCGCCCCGAACACCGGGGAGCTGTTTTTT. Protein product: CASSSRGAPNTGELFF.

This sequence joins TRBV4-1 and TRBJ2-5, with 7 nucleotides matching TRBD2. Germline trimming cut 0 bases from V and 1 base from J; bases unmatched to any gene: 8. The CDR3 has 17 amino acids. Germline V CDR1 and CDR2: MGHRA, YSYEKL. Here the CDR3 DNA reads TGCGCCAGCAGCCAAGATCAGAGGGCTAGCGGCCAAGAGACCCAGTACTTC. Amino acids: CASSQDQRASGQETQYF.

This chain's CDR3 is CASLKNTGELFF. DNA of the CDR3: TGTGCCAGCTTAAAGAACACCGGGGAGCTGTTTTTT. This chain links TRBV28 with TRBJ2-2; D unresolved. The V gene's germline CDR1 is MDHEN and CDR2 SYDVKM. Trimming pared 8 bases from V and 1 base from J, leaving 5 bases between. The CDR3 extends over 12 amino acids.

This sequence joins TRBV12-3 or TRBV12-4 and TRBJ2-6, with no clear D. With 6 bases removed from V and 1 base from J, the gap between germline ends came to 7 bases. The CDR3 is 14 amino acids. CDR3 sequence: CASRVHSGANVLTF. The CDR3 DNA follows: TGTGCCAGCAGGGTTCATTCTGGGGCCAACGTCCTGACTTTC.

J is TRBJ1-1 and V is TRBV10-3; 11 bases fit TRBD1. This CDR3 has 16 residues. Germline lookup yields CDR1 ENHRY and CDR2 SYGVKD. V gave up 3 bases and J gave up 1 base; unmatched junction bases: 4. The CDR3 DNA reads as TGTGCCATCAGTGATGGGGACAGGGGGAAGAACACTGAAGCTTTCTTT. Residues: CAISDGDRGKNTEAFF.

The count of this clonotype is one. This could be a read error, since a much larger clone is one nucleotide away. The chain recombines TRBV2 with TRBJ2-5; 11 bases fit TRBD2. V lost 6 bases, J lost 11 bases, and 14 bases stayed unmatched. Looked up from germline, CDR1 is SNHLY and CDR2 is FYNNEI. This CDR3 spans 15 amino acids. The CDR3 loop is CASRLASGGFNEQYF. In nucleotides, the CDR3 is TGTGCCAGCAGGCTGGCTAGCGGGGGGTTCAATGAGCAGTACTTC.

V is TRBV2 and J is TRBJ2-3; D not certain. V shed 2 bases and J shed 3 bases, with 6 bases lying between them. There are 13 residues in the CDR3. From germline, CDR1 is SNHLY and CDR2 FYNNEI. The CDR3 region is CASSEISTDTQYF. The CDR3 DNA reads TGTGCCAGCAGTGAAATCAGTACAGATACGCAGTATTTT.